The clone carrying this T cell receptor (beta chain) showed up just a few times. As yet, its antigen is unknown. Relative to the germline gene, one junction end is altered; a read error may explain this. In the same sample, other DNA sequences code for this CDR3. These data originate in a study of metastatic and nonmetastatic thyroid tumors. Study overall: Malignant and benign thyroid patients had repertoires compared in peripheral blood and tumor or nodule tissue. Overall study findings and caveats: Benign nodules were reported to have significantly lower TCR beta diversity than malignant thyroid tumors, in blood and tumor.

Per the authors' pipeline: Differences in CDR3 between clinicopathological groups were drawn on to build a classifier intended to discriminate distant-metastatic papillary thyroid cancer patients. With MiXCR, TCRdb called clones anew from the PCR reads. The V and J calls here are based on TCRdb, not the publication. The table lists under 55,000 clones, under 20% of them singletons. Ahead of thyroid surgery, no patient had received treatment of any kind. Material for sequencing was blood. The receptor's source is a female donor with papillary thyroid cancer or a benign thyroid nodule (not recorded which). Some clones in this sample may be carry-over from other donors' samples.

The CDR3 spells CAGSSTPWPNTEAFF. The CDR3 region has the DNA TGTGCCGGCAGTTCCACCCCGTGGCCGAACACCGAAGCTTTCTTT. The chain links TRBV28 to TRBJ1-1, with D uncertain. Germline assignment: CDR1 MDHEN and CDR2 SYDVKM. This CDR3 is 15 amino acids long.